This T cell receptor beta chain comes out of a study of T cell responses to AZD1222 COVID-19 vaccine. Study findings and constraints: White British people made up most donors, females outnumbered males, and clonal diversity was possibly underestimated. Spike-spanning, vaccine-associated CD4 TCRs were dominant at 160-218 and 743-854. Reportedly, nearly half of unique spike TCRs recognized epitopes outside B.1.351/B.1.1.7 mutations.

V was clipped by 5 bases and J by 2 bases; unmatched bases: 5. Germline lookup yields CDR1 SGHTA and CDR2 FQGNSA. The CDR3 consists of 16 residues. This clone has only a few counts. The target antigen is unknown. Profiling relied on immunoSEQ multiplex PCR, and the TCRdb table lists in-frame clones only, not all of them. The repertoire holds 90,000 to 100,000 clones, with roughly nine tenths as singletons. The source was peripheral blood, collected on day 0 of AZD1222 vaccination. This TCR was recovered from an adult in good health. This chain joins TRBV7-2 and TRBJ2-1, with 11 bases lining up with TRBD2. The CDR3 sequence: CASSPDSGGAYNEQFF. For the CDR3, the DNA is TGTGCCAGCAGCCCAGATAGCGGGGGGGCCTACAATGAGCAGTTCTTC.